This T cell receptor (beta chain) appears in the sequencing data of a study of T cell responses to AZD1222 COVID-19 vaccine. The CDR3 totals 13 residues. The V and J ends lost 6 bases and 2 bases respectively, with 11 bases between them. Per the germline V gene, CDR1 is SGHAT and CDR2 is FQNNGV. Worth noting for this clone: Its antigen is as yet unknown.

Broader study findings: Repertoire sampling was restricted to post-peak T cell response timepoints.

TCRdb's table, derived via immunoSEQ multiplex PCR, lists solely in-frame clones and lacks some. This sample has 130,000 or so clones, with about 93% found just once. This sequence was found in an adult in good health. The specimen was peripheral blood, collected on day 0 of AZD1222 vaccination. The chain is built from TRBV11-2 and TRBJ2-7, with D perhaps matching TRBD1 (6 bases). This CDR3 reads CASRQGQTYEQYF. CDR3 coding DNA: TGTGCCAGCAGGCAAGGACAGACCTACGAGCAGTACTTC.